This TCR beta chain was observed in a study of blood T cell repertoires in COVID-19 (TCRdb year 2020). Looking at the study overall: Samples covering the acute and convalescent phases of COVID-19 were provided by collaborators in the United States, Italy and Spain. Where available, HLA class I and class II types were taken from metadata supplied by the sample provider and were not determined by assay-based typing. Subjects who had been exposed to COVID-19, were actively infected with it, or had recovered from it provided the deeply sampled blood TCRbeta repertoires that made up the dataset. Nearly every sample came with metadata listing a de-identified subject ID, COVID-19 status, age in years and sex. The prospective study material was composed of cDNA or gDNA derived from T cells, B-cell-depleted T cells, or PBMCs. Samples were obtained from the ongoing ImmuneRACE study (first 160 participants) and from approximately 1,200 subjects provided by 6 global collaborators. The repertoires were released in a freely available public database intended as a resource for research on the immune response to SARS-CoV-2. The research as a whole found: The amount of clinical and demographic metadata varied by source and participant and was provided uncurated.

This clone was found once. Which antigen it targets is not known. One base away there is no much larger clone; base qualities are not given. In the germline V gene (reference sequence), CDR1 corresponds to SGHKS and CDR2 to YYEKEE. From its cysteine to its phenylalanine, the CDR3 spans 12 amino acids. Kept here is only the CDR3 DNA, which spans 36 bases and is read in frame from base 1. V sheds 2 bases and J sheds 5 bases, leaving 5 bases between their ends. TCRbeta CDR3 regions were amplified from genomic DNA by means of the immunoSEQ Assay, a bias-controlled multiplex PCR. The original methods were these. The number of nucleated cells in each sample was estimated from the amplification of reference gene primers within the assay. To quantify the absolute abundance of each unique TCRbeta CDR3 rearrangement, sequence reads were collapsed and filtered. For each sample, productive Simpson clonality was calculated by taking the square root of Simpson's diversity index across productive rearrangements. The immuneACCESS repertoire file appears here via TCRdb, limited to in-frame rearrangements. These files lack a portion of the clones; in checked studies, under half of the deficit traces to unresolved V genes, and the cause of the others is not known. The D gene and trimming were derived from the DNA, and the V and J assignments and clone size from that table. The sample profile shows fewer than 500,000 clones; 80% to 90% of them were found once. More than 0.7% of the sample belongs to the ten largest clones.

In Seattle, one collaborating source enrolled patients while the infection was active and tracked those patients longitudinally over the course of disease. Each collaborating institution followed its own protocols to collect whole blood in K2EDTA tubes. For TCRbeta analysis, collaborator samples were shipped as frozen whole blood, as isolated PBMCs, or as DNA extracted from either sample type. The clonotype was recovered from a young man with COVID-19, enrolled during active disease. The chain is encoded by TRBV5-5 joined to TRBJ2-1; the D segment cannot be called with confidence. Sequenced material: peripheral blood. The CDR3 region reads CASSFLDNEQFF. Read as DNA, the sequence is TGTGCCAGCAGCTTTCTAGACAATGAGCAGTTCTTC.